The subject of this entry is one TCR beta chain. No antigen is known for it. A CD45RA-negative memory subset and a CD45RA+ naive subset were separated from the CD4+ cells. Source study methods: Filtering of immunoSEQ junctional sequences could not match full-length read filtering. Generated by immunoSEQ multiplex PCR, the TCRdb table keeps only in-frame clones and is missing some. That table furnishes V, J and clone size, whereas the DNA furnished D and trimming. The sample records approximately 2,000,000 clones, approximately 90% being singletons. The data are from a study of shared clonotypes between healthy human individuals. On the study more broadly: The people who gave samples were a couple of women and a few men aged 18 to 49.

Whole-study results and caveats: The study drew on few donors, limiting represented genetic and exposure-history diversity.

CDR1 is SGDLS, CDR2 YYNGEE, per germline. The V end was cut by 3 bases, the J end by 4 bases, with 8 bases between. This CDR3 has 13 amino acids. The J gene is TRBJ2-1, the V gene TRBV9; D might be TRBD2 (5 bases). This TCR came from a young man in good health. Some clones in this sample may be carry-over from other donors' samples. The sample comprised naive CD4+ T cells from PBMCs. Sample subset: CD45RA+ positively selected. The CDR3 region has the DNA TGTGCCAGCAGCGCAAGCGGTTACAATGAGCAGTTCTTC. Its protein is CASSASGYNEQFF. The full variable domain, with the rest looked up from reference TRBV9 and TRBJ2-1, is DSGVTQTPKHLITATGQRVTLRCSPRSGDLSVYWYQQSLDQGLQFLIQYYNGEERAKGNILERFSAQQFPDLHSELNLSSLELGDSALYFCASSASGYNEQFFGPGTRLTVL.